This T cell receptor beta chain originates from a study of glioma-infiltrating T cells after dendritic cell vaccination. The CDR3 consists of 14 residues. The V end was cut by 0 bases, the J end by 3 bases, with 7 bases between. CDR1 is LGHNA, CDR2 YNFKEQ, per germline. Sample time point: after dendritic cell vaccination, including at tumor progression/relapse. Notes on the study in general: Survival was not directly related to TCR clonality in these patients.

With regard to this clone: The antigen remains undetermined.

TCRB CDR3 was amplified from 2 ug genomic DNA or less. The PCR used 60 V beta and 13 J beta primers. Here immunoSEQ multiplex PCR was the method, and the copy in TCRdb shows in-frame clones only, minus some. This table holds approximately 50,000 clones, around nine tenths found once. The rearrangement links TRBV4-2 to TRBJ2-3; D is perhaps TRBD1 (6 bases). The specimen comprised blood, sampled after dendritic cell vaccination. The sequence was collected from a human donor with glioblastoma. For the CDR3, the DNA is TGTGCCAGCAGCCAAGATAGGGGGACAGATACGCAGTATTTT. Translated: CASSQDRGTDTQYF.